What follows are 25 T cell receptor beta chains derived from one specimen sequenced in a study of cytomegalovirus exposure and HLA in healthy donors. Profiling relied on immunoSEQ multiplex PCR, and the TCRdb table lists in-frame clones only, not all of them. Among around 150,000 clones, around 82% were seen once, and the ten largest hold roughly 10%. The sample consisted of PBMCs. The receptors come from a man younger than 40 in good health and CMV-seropositive.

This chain connects TRBV28 to TRBJ2-2, with 11 bases that match TRBD1. Germline CDR1 reads MDHEN; CDR2 reads SYDVKM. This CDR3 has 15 residues. V shed 4 bases, J shed 9 bases, and the junction held 7 bases outside the gene matches. CDR3 in DNA: TGTGCCAGCAGTTCGCTGGGACAGGGGGTCCGGGAGCTGTTTTTT. It codes for CASSSLGQGVRELFF.

This chain joins TRBV6-5 and TRBJ1-2; 8 bases map to TRBD1. Looked up from germline, CDR1 is MNHEY and CDR2 is SVGAGI. The CDR3 runs to 16 residues. The J segment lost 4 bases and the V segment lost 2 bases, leaving 9 bases of the junction unmatched. The DNA for the CDR3 is TGTGCCAGCAGTTACGAGGGGAACAGGGGGACCTATGGCTACACCTTC. Its translation: CASSYEGNRGTYGYTF.

In this sample, this clone turned up a few times. This chain uses TRBV5-1 with TRBJ2-1; 7 bases are shared with TRBD2. V shed 0 bases and J 8 bases; nucleotides not matched to a gene: 14. CDR3 length: 17 residues. Per the germline V gene, CDR1 is SGHRS and CDR2 is YFSETQ. CDR3 sequence: CASSLARGGGGEYEQFF. The CDR3 DNA reads as TGCGCCAGCAGCTTGGCTAGAGGCGGCGGGGGTGAATATGAGCAGTTCTTC.

The J gene is TRBJ1-4, the V gene TRBV30; a weak D match, TRBD1 (5 bases). From germline, CDR1 is GTSNPN and CDR2 SVGIG (reference sequence). V was pared by 6 bases and J by 3 bases, with 11 bases between. The CDR3 length is 13 residues. In DNA, the CDR3 is TGTGCCTGCCCCGGACACGCTAATGAAAAACTGTTTTTT. This translates into CACPGHANEKLFF.

V and J are TRBV13 and TRBJ2-7; 7 nucleotides align to TRBD1. Trimming took 0 bases from V and 5 from J; bases not matched to a gene: 4. This CDR3 is built from 14 residues. Looked up from germline, CDR1 is PRHDT and CDR2 is FYEKMQ (reference sequence). This CDR3 reads CASSLGGQYNEQYF. Here the CDR3 DNA reads TGTGCCAGCAGCTTAGGGGGACAGTATAACGAGCAGTACTTC. Looking up the rest from reference TRBV13 and TRBJ2-7 gives the full variable domain: AAGVIQSPRHLIKEKRETATLKCYPIPRHDTVYWYQQGPGQDPQFLISFYEKMQSDKGSIPDRFSAQQFSDYHSELNMSSLELGDSALYFCASSLGGQYNEQYFGPGTRLTVT.

The chain joins TRBV5-1 to TRBJ2-1; 7 bases are a match to TRBD1. Unmatched junction bases numbered 7, after V lost 0 bases and J lost 7 bases. CDR3 length equals 15 residues. CDR1 and CDR2 (germline): SGHRS, YFSETQ. This CDR3 reads CASSLATRQGNEQFF. CDR3 nucleotide sequence: TGCGCCAGCAGCTTGGCCACTAGACAGGGTAATGAGCAGTTCTTC.

This sequence joins TRBV15 and TRBJ1-1; 8 bases line up with TRBD1. The germline gives CDR1 LNHNV, CDR2 YYDKDF (reference sequence). Trimming cost V 3 bases and J 4 bases; bases outside gene matches: 7. This CDR3 has 15 amino acids. The CDR3 DNA follows: TGTGCCACCAGCAGCTCAGGACAGGGACGCACTGAAGCTTTCTTT. Residues: CATSSSGQGRTEAFF.

The rearrangement links TRBV7-9 to TRBJ2-5; D is perhaps TRBD2 (5 bases). Germline CDR1 reads SEHNR; CDR2 reads FQNEAQ (reference sequence). Trimming removed 5 bases at V and 1 base at J, with 11 bases between. The length of the CDR3 is 14 residues. Here the CDR3 reads CASSLGRSQETQYF. The CDR3 DNA reads as TGTGCCAGCAGCCTGGGGAGAAGCCAAGAGACCCAGTACTTC.

The rearrangement links TRBV27 to TRBJ2-2, with a possible D match to TRBD1 (5 bases). V was cut by 6 bases and J by 4 bases, with 9 bases left in between. The CDR3 sequence is 13 residues long. Germline-derived CDR1 and CDR2 are MNHEY and SMNVEV (reference sequence). The CDR3 region has the DNA TGTGCCAGCAGGGGGCGGTTCACCGGGGAGCTGTTTTTT. Encoded protein: CASRGRFTGELFF.

The chain recombines TRBV7-2 with TRBJ2-7; weak D call: TRBD1 (5 bases). This CDR3 has 14 amino acids. V was pared by 1 base and J by 1 base, with 8 bases between. Germline assignment: CDR1 SGHTA and CDR2 FQGNSA. The CDR3 sequence is CASSLGQRSYEQYF. The CDR3 DNA reads as TGTGCCAGCAGCTTAGGACAGCGATCCTACGAGCAGTACTTC.

The chain links TRBV29-1 to TRBJ2-4, with D tentatively TRBD1 (6 bases). The germline V gene encodes CDR1 SQVTM and CDR2 ANQGSEA. This CDR3 is built from 10 residues. V gave up 4 bases and J gave up 8 bases, with 6 bases separating them. As DNA, the CDR3 is TGCAGCGTTGGGACAGACATTCAGTACTTC. Its translation: CSVGTDIQYF.

The genes are TRBV30 and TRBJ2-1, with 9 bases matching TRBD1. Trimming cost V 2 bases and J 5 bases; bases outside gene matches: 10. Germline lookup yields CDR1 GTSNPN and CDR2 SVGIG (reference sequence). This CDR3 is 16 amino acids long. For the CDR3, the DNA is TGTGCCTGGAGTCCAGCCACAGGGGGCGATGACAATGAGCAGTTCTTC. This encodes CAWSPATGGDDNEQFF.

The V call is TRBV5-1, the J call TRBJ2-5, with 12 bases aligning to TRBD1. Looked up from germline, CDR1 is SGHRS and CDR2 is YFSETQ. This CDR3 is 16 amino acids long. V trimming: 4 bases; J trimming: 5 bases; junction bases outside the gene matches: 9. CDR3 protein: CASSTAGTGGGETQYF. The CDR3 nucleotides read TGCGCCAGCAGCACGGCCGGGACAGGGGGCGGGGAGACCCAGTACTTC.

This clone showed up just a few times. This sequence joins TRBV15 and TRBJ1-5; D is possibly TRBD1 (5 bases). The germline CDR1 and CDR2 sequences are LNHNV and YYDKDF (reference sequence). The germline V and J ends were trimmed by 1 base and 7 bases, with 14 bases remaining between them. The CDR3 sequence is 15 residues long. The CDR3 sequence is CATSRGGQPGQPQHF. The DNA of the CDR3 is TGTGCCACCAGCAGAGGAGGACAACCTGGGCAGCCCCAGCATTTT.

The rearrangement links TRBV7-9 to TRBJ1-3; 8 nucleotides line up with TRBD1. The CDR3 loop spans 15 amino acids. Germline-derived CDR1 and CDR2 are SEHNR and FQNEAQ (reference sequence). V lost 5 bases and J lost 5; bases outside the gene matches: 8. The CDR3 coding sequence is TGTGCCAGCAGCGCCATGGACAGGGTGAGAAACACCATATATTTT. This translates into CASSAMDRVRNTIYF. Full variable domain (rest looked up from reference TRBV7-9 and TRBJ1-3): DTGVSQNPRHKITKRGQNVTFRCDPISEHNRLYWYRQTLGQGPEFLTYFQNEAQLEKSRLLSDRFSAERPKGSFSTLEIQRTEQGDSAMYLCASSAMDRVRNTIYFGEGSWLTVV.

V is TRBV6-5 and J is TRBJ2-7; D is perhaps TRBD2 (7 bases). The CDR3 totals 16 residues. V was cut by 4 bases and J by 7 bases, with 23 bases left in between. The germline V gene encodes CDR1 MNHEY and CDR2 SVGAGI. The CDR3 region has the DNA TGTGCCAGCAGTTCCCTTAGACTGGGGGGGCGTGGTGAGCAGTACTTC. Translating it yields CASSSLRLGGRGEQYF.

The chain combines TRBV7-9 with TRBJ2-1; D is perhaps TRBD2 (6 bases). Per the germline V gene, CDR1 is SEHNR and CDR2 is FQNEAQ (reference sequence). CDR3 length: 16 amino acids. V dropped 5 bases and J dropped 1 base, with 15 bases sitting between them. The CDR3 loop reads CASSPPGGGSYNEQFF. CDR3 coding DNA: TGTGCCAGCAGCCCCCCCGGGGGTGGTTCCTACAATGAGCAGTTCTTC.

The chain links TRBV7-9 to TRBJ2-1; 11 positions agree with TRBD2. The CDR3 is 15 amino acids. Germline values: CDR1 SEHNR, CDR2 FQNEAQ (reference sequence). With 5 bases clipped from V and 2 bases from J, the junction kept 2 bases outside the gene matches. The CDR3 sequence: CASSLLAGAYNEQFF. The CDR3 nucleotides read TGTGCCAGCAGCCTACTAGCGGGGGCCTACAATGAGCAGTTCTTC.

The CDR3 sequence: CACGTYEQYF. The CDR3 DNA reads as TGTGCCTGCGGGACCTACGAGCAGTACTTC. The gene calls are TRBV30 and TRBJ2-7; a weak D match, TRBD2 (5 bases). CDR1 is GTSNPN, CDR2 SVGIG, per germline (reference sequence). The CDR3 spans 10 residues. The V end was cut by 6 bases, the J end by 2 bases, with 5 bases between.

The gene calls are TRBV9 and TRBJ1-5; D might be TRBD1 (5 bases). This CDR3 is built from 15 residues. Per the germline V gene, CDR1 is SGDLS and CDR2 is YYNGEE. Deletions cut 0 bases from V and 0 bases from J, with 7 bases between. CDR3 region: CASSVGDSSNQPQHF. Written as DNA, the CDR3 is TGTGCCAGCAGCGTAGGAGACAGTAGCAATCAGCCCCAGCATTTT.

The chain recombines TRBV2 with TRBJ2-7, with 10 nucleotides matching TRBD2. This CDR3 region has 16 residues. Germline CDR1 is SNHLY and CDR2 is FYNNEI. Unmatched junction bases numbered 9, after V lost 7 bases and J lost 0 bases. CDR3 region: CASIGGAGGPSYEQYF. The CDR3 coding sequence is TGTGCCAGCATTGGAGGAGCGGGAGGGCCCTCCTACGAGCAGTACTTC.

The chain links TRBV28 to TRBJ2-1; the match to TRBD2 covers 7 bases. V dropped 5 bases and J dropped 0; count of bases not matched to a gene: 13. The CDR3 runs to 18 residues. Germline CDR1 and CDR2: MDHEN and SYDVKM. CDR3 sequence reads: CASSLPPGLADSYNEQFF. The DNA of the CDR3 is TGTGCCAGCAGTCTCCCCCCCGGGCTAGCGGACTCCTACAATGAGCAGTTCTTC.

The chain is built from TRBV4-1 and TRBJ2-7; possible D gene TRBD2, 6 bases. The CDR3 runs to 16 residues. V was cut by 4 bases and J by 4 bases, with 20 bases left in between. CDR1 MGHRA and CDR2 YSYEKL come from the germline V gene. In nucleotides, the CDR3 is TGCGCCAGCAGCCCCAGAGGGACTCGTTCCTTTTACGAGCAGTACTTC. This translates into CASSPRGTRSFYEQYF.

V and J are TRBV6-1 and TRBJ2-5, with D unclear. This CDR3 has 11 amino acids. Germline V gives CDR1 MNHNS, CDR2 SASEGT. The V end was cut by 6 bases, the J end by 4 bases, with 6 bases between. The CDR3 loop reads CASSALETQYF. The CDR3 DNA is TGTGCCAGCAGCGCGTTAGAGACCCAGTACTTC.

The rearrangement joins TRBV28 to TRBJ2-7, with D possibly TRBD1 on 5 matching bases. The CDR3 is 12 residues long. Germline CDR1 reads MDHEN; CDR2 reads SYDVKM. Trimming left V 6 bases short and J 0 bases short, with 6 bases between. The CDR3 sequence: CASRGDSYEQYF. The CDR3 DNA follows: TGTGCCAGCAGAGGGGACTCCTACGAGCAGTACTTC.